This T cell receptor beta chain was sequenced in a study of cytomegalovirus exposure and HLA in healthy donors. The PCR used 60 Vbeta and 13 Jbeta primers. Assay used: immunoSEQ multiplex PCR; TCRdb lists only in-frame clones, some missing. This repertoire comprises 65,000 to 85,000 clones; its ten largest clones make up under 2%. General study results and limits: High specificity and sensitivity for cytomegalovirus status were reported for the classifier.

For this clone: Its antigen is unidentified.

CDR1 and CDR2 from the germline V gene are SGDLS and YYNGEE. This CDR3 region has 16 residues. V dropped 4 bases and J dropped 3 bases, with 20 bases sitting between them. The sequenced sample was PBMCs. The rearrangement links TRBV9 to TRBJ2-7, with D possibly TRBD2 on 7 matching bases. This TCR came from a young woman in good health and CMV-seronegative. Here the CDR3 DNA reads TGTGCCAGCAGCCCCCGGGGGGCGGGAGCTGGCTACGAGCAGTACTTC. Translating gives CASSPRGAGAGYEQYF.